The 5 T cell receptor beta chains below all came from one sample that was sequenced in a study of T cell responses to AZD1222 COVID-19 vaccine. Sequencing was performed with immunoSEQ multiplex PCR; in TCRdb, only in-frame clones are kept and a portion is missing. This sample has 100,000 to 150,000 clones; approximately 86% occur once, and the top ten carry roughly 3.1%. The sequences come from peripheral blood, collected 28 days after the second AZD1222 dose. The receptors derive from an adult who received the AZD1222 COVID-19 vaccine.

There are many counts of this clone. The chain is built from TRBV2 and TRBJ1-6; D is uncertain. The CDR3 extends over 14 amino acids. V lost 5 bases, J lost 9 bases, and 14 bases lay in between. Germline V gene data show CDR1 as SNHLY and CDR2 as FYNNEI. In DNA form, the CDR3 reads TGTGCCAGCAGTAGGACGGGGAGAGGTTCACCCCTCCACTTT. This gives the protein CASSRTGRGSPLHF.

The chain recombines TRBV25-1 with TRBJ1-5; TRBD1 aligns across 8 bases. CDR3 size: 15 residues. The J segment lost 7 bases and the V segment lost 3 bases, leaving 8 bases of the junction unmatched. CDR1 and CDR2 (germline): MGHDK, SYGVNS. The CDR3, as DNA: TGTGCCAGCAGTGATGGGGACAGGACCTTCCAGCCCCAGCATTTT. Its translation is CASSDGDRTFQPQHF.

The rearrangement uses TRBV7-2 and TRBJ2-4; possibly TRBD1 for D (6 bases). Trimming took off 4 bases at V and 0 bases at J, with 13 bases between the two ends. CDR3 length: 16 amino acids. Germline V gene data show CDR1 as SGHTA and CDR2 as FQGNSA. Here the CDR3 reads CASSSQGSQAKNIQYF. CDR3 bases: TGTGCCAGCAGCTCCCAGGGGTCACAAGCCAAAAACATTCAGTACTTC.

The J gene is TRBJ1-6, the V gene TRBV7-9, with a possible D match to TRBD1 (5 bases). The CDR3 length is 15 residues. With 2 bases removed from V and 12 bases from J, the gap between germline ends came to 17 bases. Germline CDR1 is SEHNR and CDR2 is FQNEAQ (reference sequence). The CDR3 DNA is TGTGCCAGCAGCTTAACGGGGTCAGGGCCCCTACCCCTCCACTTT. Its protein is CASSLTGSGPLPLHF.

The chain combines TRBV6-2 or TRBV6-3 with TRBJ1-5, with D possibly TRBD1 on 6 matching bases. Germline lookup yields CDR1 MNHEY and CDR2 SVGEGT. V lost 6 bases to trimming and J lost 3 bases, with 12 bases between them. CDR3 size: 14 residues. Here the CDR3 reads CASSQGWPNQPQHF. The CDR3 coding sequence is TGTGCCAGCAGCCAGGGGTGGCCCAATCAGCCCCAGCATTTT.